This entry describes one TCR beta chain. These data are taken from a study of blood T cell repertoires in COVID-19. As for the study in general: The study drew acute and convalescent COVID-19 samples from the United States, Italy and Spain.

Germline V gives CDR1 SNHLY, CDR2 FYNNEI. Unmatched junction bases numbered 6, after V lost 0 bases and J lost 11 bases. The CDR3 has 13 residues. How the authors handled the data: Nucleated cell counts were estimated from reference gene primer amplification. Some clones are missing from TCRdb's copy, which holds only in-frame ones; the method was immunoSEQ multiplex PCR. That table is the source of V, J and clone size, and D and trimming were worked out from the DNA. The table has under 250,000 clones, approximately 81% seen once; the top ten hold 2.9%. The chain uses TRBV2 and TRBJ2-7; TRBD1 aligns across 8 bases. The sequenced sample consisted of peripheral blood. The sequence came from a man aged 50 or older who had recovered from COVID-19. CDR3 amino acids: CASSEAYPTGEYF. In DNA form, the CDR3 reads TGTGCCAGCAGTGAAGCGTACCCGACAGGGGAGTACTTC.